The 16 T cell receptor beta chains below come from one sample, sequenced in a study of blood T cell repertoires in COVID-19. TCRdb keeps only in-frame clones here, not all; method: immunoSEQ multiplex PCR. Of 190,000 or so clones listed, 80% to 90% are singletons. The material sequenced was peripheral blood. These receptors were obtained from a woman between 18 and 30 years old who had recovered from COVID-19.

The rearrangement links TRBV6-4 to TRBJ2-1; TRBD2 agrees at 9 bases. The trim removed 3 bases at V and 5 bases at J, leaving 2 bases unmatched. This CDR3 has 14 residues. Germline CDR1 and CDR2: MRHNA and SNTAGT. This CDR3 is CASSELAGNNEQFF. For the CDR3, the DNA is TGTGCCAGCAGTGAACTAGCGGGTAACAATGAGCAGTTCTTC.

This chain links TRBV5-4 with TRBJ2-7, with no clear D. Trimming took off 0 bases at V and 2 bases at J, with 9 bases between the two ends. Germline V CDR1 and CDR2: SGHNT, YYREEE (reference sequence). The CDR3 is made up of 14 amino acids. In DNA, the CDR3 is TGTGCCAGCAGCTTGGCAAGCGCACCCTACGAGCAGTACGTC. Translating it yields CASSLASAPYEQYV.

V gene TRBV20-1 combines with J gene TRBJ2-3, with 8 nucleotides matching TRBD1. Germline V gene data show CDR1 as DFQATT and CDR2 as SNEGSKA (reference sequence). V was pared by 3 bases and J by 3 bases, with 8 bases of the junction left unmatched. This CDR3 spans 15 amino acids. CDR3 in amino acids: CSASSDRGGTDTQYF. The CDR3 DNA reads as TGCAGTGCTAGTTCAGACAGGGGAGGTACAGATACGCAGTATTTT.

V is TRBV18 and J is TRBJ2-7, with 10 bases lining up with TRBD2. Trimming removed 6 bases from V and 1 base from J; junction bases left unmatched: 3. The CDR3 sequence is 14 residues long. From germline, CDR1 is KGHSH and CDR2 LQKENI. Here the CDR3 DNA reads TGTGCCAGCTCCGGGACTAGCGTTTCCTACGAGCAGTACGTC. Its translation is CASSGTSVSYEQYV.

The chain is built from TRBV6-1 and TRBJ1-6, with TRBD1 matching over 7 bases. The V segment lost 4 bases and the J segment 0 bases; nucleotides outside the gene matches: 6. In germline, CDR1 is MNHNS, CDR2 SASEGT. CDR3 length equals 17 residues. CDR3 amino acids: CASSAGQPFSYNSPLHF. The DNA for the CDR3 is TGTGCCAGCAGTGCGGGACAGCCCTTCTCCTATAATTCACCCCTCCACTTT.

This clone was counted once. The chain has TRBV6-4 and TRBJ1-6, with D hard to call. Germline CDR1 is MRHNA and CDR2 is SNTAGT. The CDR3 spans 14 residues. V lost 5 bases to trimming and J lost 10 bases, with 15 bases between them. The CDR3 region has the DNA TGTGCCAGCAGTCCGGACCTAGGGAGCTCACCCCTCCACTTT. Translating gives CASSPDLGSSPLHF.

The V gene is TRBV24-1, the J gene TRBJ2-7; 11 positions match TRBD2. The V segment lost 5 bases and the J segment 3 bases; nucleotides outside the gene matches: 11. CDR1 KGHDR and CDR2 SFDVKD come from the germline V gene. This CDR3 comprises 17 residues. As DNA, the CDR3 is TGTGCCACCAGTGCGAGGGGGGTACTAGCGGGAGACTACGAGCAGTACGTC. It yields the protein CATSARGVLAGDYEQYV.

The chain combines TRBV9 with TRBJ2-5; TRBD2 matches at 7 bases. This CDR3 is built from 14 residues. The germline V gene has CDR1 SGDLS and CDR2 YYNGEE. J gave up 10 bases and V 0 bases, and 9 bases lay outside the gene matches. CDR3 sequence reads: CASSVDSVGRDQYF. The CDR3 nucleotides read TGTGCCAGCAGCGTAGATTCCGTGGGGAGGGACCAGTACTTC.

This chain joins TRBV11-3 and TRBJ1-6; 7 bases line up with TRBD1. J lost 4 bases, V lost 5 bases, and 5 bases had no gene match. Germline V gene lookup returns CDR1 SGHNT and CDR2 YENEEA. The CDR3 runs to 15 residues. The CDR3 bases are TGTGCCAGCAGCGAAGGGGACAGTTATAATTCACCCCTCCACTTT. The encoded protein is CASSEGDSYNSPLHF.

The CDR3 is CAISGQGSDQPQHF. In DNA, the CDR3 is TGTGCCATCAGTGGACAGGGTAGTGATCAGCCCCAGCATTTT. The chain recombines TRBV10-3 with TRBJ1-5; the match to TRBD1 covers 7 bases. There are 14 residues in the CDR3. The V gene's germline CDR1 is ENHRY and CDR2 SYGVKD. With V trimmed by 4 bases and J by 5 bases, 5 bases remained unmatched.

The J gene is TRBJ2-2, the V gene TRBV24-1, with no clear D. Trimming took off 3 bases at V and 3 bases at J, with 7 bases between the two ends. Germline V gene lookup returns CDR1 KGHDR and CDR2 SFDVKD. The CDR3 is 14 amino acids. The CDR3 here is CATSDLPYTGELFF. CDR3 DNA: TGTGCCACCAGTGATCTACCGTACACCGGGGAGCTGTTTTTT.

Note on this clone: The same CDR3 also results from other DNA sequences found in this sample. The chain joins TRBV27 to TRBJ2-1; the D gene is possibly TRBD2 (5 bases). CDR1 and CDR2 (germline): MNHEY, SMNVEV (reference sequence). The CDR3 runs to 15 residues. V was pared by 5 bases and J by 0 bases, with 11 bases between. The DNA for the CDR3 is TGTGCCAGCAGTCTCAGTGGGAGCTCCTACAATGAGCAGTTCTTC. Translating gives CASSLSGSSYNEQFF.

CDR3 coding DNA: TGTGCCAGCAGTGACGGACAGGAGAATTCACCCCTCCACTTT. Translated: CASSDGQENSPLHF. The V gene is TRBV6-4, the J gene TRBJ1-6, with TRBD1 identical over 7 bases. The CDR3 length is 14 residues. J gave up 7 bases and V 2 bases, and 2 bases lay outside the gene matches. Looked up from germline, CDR1 is MRHNA and CDR2 is SNTAGT.

The CDR3: CASSLSPSGTGGFENIQYF. The CDR3 bases are TGTGCCAGCAGCTTATCCCCTTCCGGGACAGGGGGATTCGAAAACATTCAGTACTTC. V and J are TRBV7-3 and TRBJ2-4, with 11 bases lining up with TRBD1. Per germline, CDR1 SGHTA and CDR2 FQGTGA. The CDR3 is 19 residues long. J was trimmed by 5 bases and V by 2 bases; bases with no gene match: 14.

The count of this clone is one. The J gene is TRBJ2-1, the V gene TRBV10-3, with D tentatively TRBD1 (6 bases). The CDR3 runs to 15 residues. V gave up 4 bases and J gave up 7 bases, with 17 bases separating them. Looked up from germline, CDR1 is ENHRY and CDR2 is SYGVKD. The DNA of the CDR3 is TGTGCCATCAGTGCAACCCCTACAGGGAAAAATGAGCAGTTCTTC. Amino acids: CAISATPTGKNEQFF.

The CDR3 region has the DNA TGCGCCAGCAGCTTATCGAGTAGCACGAAACAAGAGACCCAGTACTTC. It encodes CASSLSSSTKQETQYF. V gene TRBV5-1 combines with J gene TRBJ2-5; D gene uncertain. Germline CDR1 and CDR2: SGHRS and YFSETQ. V was clipped by 2 bases and J by 2 bases, with 16 bases between them. The CDR3 sequence is 16 residues long.